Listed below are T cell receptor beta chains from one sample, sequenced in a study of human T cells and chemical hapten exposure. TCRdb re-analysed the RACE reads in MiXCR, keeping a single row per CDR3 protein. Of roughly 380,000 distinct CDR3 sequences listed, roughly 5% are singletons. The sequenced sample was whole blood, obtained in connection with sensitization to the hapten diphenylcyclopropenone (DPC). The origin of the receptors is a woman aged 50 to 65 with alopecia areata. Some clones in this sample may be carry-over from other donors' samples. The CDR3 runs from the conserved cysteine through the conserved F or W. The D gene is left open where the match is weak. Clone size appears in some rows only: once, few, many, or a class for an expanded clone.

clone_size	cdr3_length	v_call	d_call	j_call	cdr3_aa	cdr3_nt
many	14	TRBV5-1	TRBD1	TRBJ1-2	CASGLTGNNYGYTF	TGCGCCAGCGGATTGACAGGGAATAACTATGGCTACACCTTC
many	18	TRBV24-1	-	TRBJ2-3	CATSDPGPIGPSTDTQYF	TGTGCCACCAGTGACCCGGGCCCCATTGGACCCAGCACAGATACGCAGTATTTT
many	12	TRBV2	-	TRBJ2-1	CASSETNNEQFF	TGTGCCAGCAGTGAAACTAACAATGAGCAGTTCTTC
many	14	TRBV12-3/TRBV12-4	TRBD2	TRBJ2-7	CASSRTSGAYEQYF	TGTGCCAGCAGTCGGACTAGCGGAGCCTACGAGCAGTACTTC
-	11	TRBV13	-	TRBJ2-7	CASSPVSEQYF	TGTGCCAGCAGCCCCGTTAGTGAGCAGTACTTC
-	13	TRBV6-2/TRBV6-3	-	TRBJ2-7	CASSYGGTYKQYF	TGTGCCAGCAGTTATGGCGGTACCTACAAGCAGTACTTC
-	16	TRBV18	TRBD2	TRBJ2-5	CASSGETSGSSETQYF	TGTGCCAGCTCCGGGGAGACTAGCGGGAGTTCCGAGACCCAGTACTTC
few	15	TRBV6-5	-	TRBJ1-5	CASSNLGEGQQPQHF	TGTGCCAGCAGTAACCTGGGGGAGGGTCAGCAGCCCCAGCATTTT
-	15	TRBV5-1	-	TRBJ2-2	CASSLETPNTGELFF	TGCGCCAGCAGCTTGGAGACACCGAACACCGGGGAGCTGTTTTTT
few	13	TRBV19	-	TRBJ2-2	CASNDGGARELFF	TGTGCCAGTAATGACGGAGGGGCTAGGGAGCTGTTTTTT
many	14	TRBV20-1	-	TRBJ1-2	CSARVNSPNYGYTF	TGCAGTGCTAGAGTAAACAGTCCTAACTATGGCTACACCTTC
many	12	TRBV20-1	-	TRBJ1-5	CSAEAHNQPQHF	TGCAGTGCTGAGGCCCATAATCAGCCCCAGCATTTT
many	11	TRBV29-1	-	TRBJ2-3	CSGDGVHTQYF	TGCAGCGGAGACGGGGTGCATACGCAGTATTTT
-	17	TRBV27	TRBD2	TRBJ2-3	CASSHHPQREWTDTQYF	TGTGCCAGCAGTCATCACCCACAGCGGGAGTGGACAGATACGCAGTATTTT
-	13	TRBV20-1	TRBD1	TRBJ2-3	CSAWTGGTDTQYF	TGCAGTGCCTGGACAGGGGGAACAGATACGCAGTATTTT
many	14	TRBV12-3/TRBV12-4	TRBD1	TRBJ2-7	CASSNRDSTYEQYF	TGTGCCAGCAGTAACCGGGACAGCACCTACGAGCAGTACTTC
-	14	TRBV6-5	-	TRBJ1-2	CASSTNRENYGYTF	TGTGCCAGCAGTACAAACAGGGAGAACTATGGCTACACCTTC
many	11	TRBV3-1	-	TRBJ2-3	CASSQSDIEYF	TGTGCCAGCAGCCAAAGCGACATCGAGTATTTT
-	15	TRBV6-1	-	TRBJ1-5	CASSDAQGHNQPQHF	TGTGCCAGCAGTGACGCACAGGGTCACAATCAGCCCCAGCATTTT
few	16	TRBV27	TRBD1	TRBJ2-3	CASSLYTGGWTDTQYF	TGTGCCAGCAGTTTATACACAGGGGGCTGGACAGATACGCAGTATTTT
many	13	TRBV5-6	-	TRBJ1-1	CASSLGFPGRAFF	TGTGCCAGCAGCTTGGGGTTCCCGGGCCGAGCTTTCTTT
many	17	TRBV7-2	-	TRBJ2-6	CASIPGGFSSGANVLTF	TGTGCCAGCATCCCAGGAGGATTTTCCTCTGGGGCCAACGTCCTGACTTTC
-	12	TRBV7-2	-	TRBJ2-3	CASRSGALTQYF	TGTGCCAGCCGGTCGGGAGCGCTTACGCAGTATTTT
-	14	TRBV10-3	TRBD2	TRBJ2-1	CAISDSTGGNEQFF	TGTGCCATCAGTGATAGTACGGGGGGGAATGAGCAGTTCTTC
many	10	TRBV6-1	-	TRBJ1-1	CASMNTEAFF	TGTGCCAGCATGAACACTGAAGCTTTCTTT
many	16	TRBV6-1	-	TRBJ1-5	CASSDLLRGGNQPQHF	TGTGCCAGCAGTGATCTCCTTCGCGGGGGCAATCAGCCCCAGCATTTT
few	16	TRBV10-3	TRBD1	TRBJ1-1	CATHFRTGDLNTEAFF	TGTGCCACCCACTTTAGGACAGGGGATCTGAACACTGAAGCTTTCTTT
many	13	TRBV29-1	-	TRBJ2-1	CSVCLAPANEQFF	TGCAGCGTCTGTTTGGCCCCGGCCAATGAGCAGTTCTTC
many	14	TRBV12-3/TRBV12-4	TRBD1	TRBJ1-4	CASSNRDRDEKLFF	TGTGCCAGCAGTAACCGGGACAGGGATGAAAAACTGTTTTTT
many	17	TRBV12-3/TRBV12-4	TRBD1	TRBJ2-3	CASRGDRGHPSTDTQYF	TGTGCCAGCAGGGGGGACAGGGGACACCCAAGCACAGATACGCAGTATTTT
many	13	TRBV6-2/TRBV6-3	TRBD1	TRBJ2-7	CASSTGGAYEQYF	TGTGCCAGCAGTACAGGGGGAGCCTACGAGCAGTACTTC
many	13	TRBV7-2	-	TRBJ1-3	CASSRHSGNTIYF	TGTGCCAGCAGTCGTCACTCTGGAAACACCATATATTTT
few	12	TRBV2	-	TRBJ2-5	CASTTGEETQHF	TGTGCCAGCACCACAGGAGAAGAGACCCAGCACTTC
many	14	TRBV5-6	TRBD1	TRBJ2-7	CASSRGQGFDEQYF	TGTGCCAGCAGCCGAGGACAGGGCTTCGACGAGCAGTACTTC
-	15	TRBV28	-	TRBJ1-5	CASTAGGYSNQPQHF	TGTGCCAGCACCGCGGGAGGGTATAGCAATCAGCCCCAGCATTTT
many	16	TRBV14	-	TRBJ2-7	CASSQPLEPLRYEQYF	TGTGCCAGCAGCCAACCGCTTGAGCCTCTGCGGTACGAGCAGTACTTC
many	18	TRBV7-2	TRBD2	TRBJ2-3	CASSLEGWLAGVKDTQYF	TGTGCCAGCAGCTTAGAGGGTTGGCTAGCGGGAGTAAAAGATACGCAGTATTTT
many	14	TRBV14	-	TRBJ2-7	CASSPGVGSYEQYF	TGTGCCAGCAGCCCCGGCGTCGGCTCCTACGAGCAGTACTTC
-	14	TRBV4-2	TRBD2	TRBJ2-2	CASSQTEGREELFF	TGTGCCAGCAGCCAAACAGAGGGGAGGGAGGAGCTGTTTTTT
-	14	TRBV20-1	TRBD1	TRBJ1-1	CSASGGAGDTEAFF	TGCAGTGCCTCAGGGGGCGCGGGTGACACTGAAGCTTTCTTT